Reported below is one T cell receptor (beta chain). The antigen remains undetermined. The sample comes from a study of vaccination effects on CD4 cells after COVID-19. Study summary: A few patients who were convalescent were sampled early, at day +14, and again late after vaccination. It was a median of 72 days after the second dose that post-vaccine samples were obtained. Study-wide results and limits: Convalescent patients' post-vaccine spike repertoire was mostly distinct vaccine-induced clones.

In germline, CDR1 is SGHTA, CDR2 FQGTGA. The CDR3 length is 13 residues. V shed 5 bases, J shed 4 bases, and the junction held 3 bases outside the gene matches. Assay: immunoSEQ multiplex PCR; the TCRdb copy retains only in-frame clones and omits some. Of some 50,000 clones in the sample, 65% to 75% are singletons; the top ten hold 5.4%. On roughly day 10 of culture, CD4+ T cells were separated out. The person's infection with SARS-CoV-2, confirmed by PCR, took place between March and December 2020. Every participant took two doses of the BNT162b2 or mRNA-1273 vaccine. The sequencing used CD4+ T cells from PBMCs cultured without peptide, collected after COVID-19 vaccination. This chain uses TRBV7-3 with TRBJ1-2; TRBD1 agrees at 8 bases. The sequence came from a human donor who had a prior SARS-CoV-2 infection. CDR3 amino acids: CASSPDRGYGYTF. CDR3 nucleotide sequence: TGTGCCAGCAGCCCTGACAGGGGCTATGGCTACACCTTC.